This T cell receptor beta chain is drawn from a study of blood T cells in healthy people across ages. Study results and limitations: Naive T cell percentage by flow cytometry tracked strongly with beta diversity.

J lost 3 bases, V lost 5 bases, and 4 bases had no gene match. The CDR3 is 15 amino acids. The second PCR ran roughly 7 to 11 cycles with a sample-barcoded 5' primer and J-beta primers. TCRdb recomputed calls from the 5' RACE reads with MiXCR, one row per CDR3 protein. The table lists 800,000 to 950,000 distinct CDR3 sequences, 25% to 30% of them singletons. Comments on this clonotype: Its antigen is unidentified.

The authors isolated at least 6 million PBMCs per sample. A further study also used this sample, focusing on T cells of mothers and their children. Per that study: The authors detected no persistent microchimeric T cell clones.

What was sequenced was blood. The receptor was derived from a woman aged 40 to 50 in good health. The V gene is TRBV12-3 or TRBV12-4, the J gene TRBJ2-2, with TRBD2 matching 9 bases. In nucleotides, the CDR3 is TGTGCCAGCAGTGGAGCGGGGGGATACACCGGGGAGCTGTTTTTT. This sequence encodes CASSGAGGYTGELFF.